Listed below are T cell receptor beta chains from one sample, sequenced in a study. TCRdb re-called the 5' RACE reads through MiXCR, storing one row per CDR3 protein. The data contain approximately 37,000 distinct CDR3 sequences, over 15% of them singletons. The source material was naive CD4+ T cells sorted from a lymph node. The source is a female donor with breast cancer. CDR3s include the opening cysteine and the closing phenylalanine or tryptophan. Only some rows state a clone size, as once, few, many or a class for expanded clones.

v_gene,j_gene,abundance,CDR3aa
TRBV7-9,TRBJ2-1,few,CASSLLSGNEQFF
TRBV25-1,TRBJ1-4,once,CASSEGTGPYEKLLF
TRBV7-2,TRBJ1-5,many,CASSLVPGEGQPQHF
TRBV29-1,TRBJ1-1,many,CSVERGGTEAFF
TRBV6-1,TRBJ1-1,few,CASTLGRAPNTEAFF
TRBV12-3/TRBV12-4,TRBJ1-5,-,CASSSSGTGGMYSQPQHF
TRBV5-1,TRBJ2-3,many,CASSWGSAHTDTQYF
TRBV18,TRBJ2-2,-,CASSPRSVNTGELFF
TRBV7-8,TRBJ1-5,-,CASSLERNQPQHF
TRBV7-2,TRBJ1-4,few,CASSSRGSGEKLFF
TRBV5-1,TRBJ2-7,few,CASLDYRGREQYF
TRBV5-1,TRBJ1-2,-,CASKAGGHYGYTF
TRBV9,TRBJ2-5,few,CASSVERGYQETQYF
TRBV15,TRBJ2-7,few,CATSREQGTPYEQYF
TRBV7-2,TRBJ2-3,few,CASSLEGTVATDTQYF
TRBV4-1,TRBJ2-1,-,CASSQGRTSGSRNEQFF
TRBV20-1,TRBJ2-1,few,CSASKGADEQFF
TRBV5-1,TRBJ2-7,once,CASNPTVPSTYEQYF
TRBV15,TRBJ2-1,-,CATSRDNDASYNEQFF
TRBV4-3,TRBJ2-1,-,CASSLPWDGPEQFF
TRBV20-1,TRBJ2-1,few,CSARPGLAGESSYNEQFF
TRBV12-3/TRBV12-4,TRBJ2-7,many,CASSSWTGSSYEQYF
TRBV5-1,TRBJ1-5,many,CASSFGGVDQPQHF
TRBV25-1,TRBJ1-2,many,CASSQGPLVEGYTF
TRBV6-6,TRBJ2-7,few,CASSPRGDSYEQYF
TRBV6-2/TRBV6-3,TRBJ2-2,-,CASSKGLAVNTGELFF
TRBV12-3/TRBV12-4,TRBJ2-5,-,CASSLGRWQTQYF
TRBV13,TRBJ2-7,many,CASSPPWGEQYF
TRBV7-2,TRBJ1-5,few,CASSLTRDQPQHF
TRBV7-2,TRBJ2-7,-,CASSLVRGLAASSYEQYF
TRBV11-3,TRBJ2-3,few,CASSLEGGLAGNTDTQYF
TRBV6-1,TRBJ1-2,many,CASTQRGPDYGYTF
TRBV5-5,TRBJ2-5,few,CASSQTGEKTQYF
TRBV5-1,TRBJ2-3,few,CASSLVLDTQYF
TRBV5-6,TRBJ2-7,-,CASSPQDREQYF
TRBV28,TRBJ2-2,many,CASSLRRDSDIKNTGELFF
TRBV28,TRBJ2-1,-,CASREEVLRSSYNEQFF
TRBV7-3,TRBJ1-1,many,CASSPDANTEAFF
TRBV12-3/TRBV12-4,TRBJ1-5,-,CASSLWQANQPQHF
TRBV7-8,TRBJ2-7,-,CASSPQAGSYEQYF
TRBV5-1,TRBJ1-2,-,CASSKNGQGDGYTF
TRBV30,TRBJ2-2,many,CAWSRPRGTSGRLTGELFF
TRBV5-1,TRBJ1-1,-,CASSLYQGQGTEAFF
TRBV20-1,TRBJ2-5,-,CSAHRGSQETQYF
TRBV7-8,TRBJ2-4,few,CASSLGTSGRTLAKNIQYF
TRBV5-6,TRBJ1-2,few,CASSFGHTYRGYTF
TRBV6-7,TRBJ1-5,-,CASSYLGWSNQPQHF